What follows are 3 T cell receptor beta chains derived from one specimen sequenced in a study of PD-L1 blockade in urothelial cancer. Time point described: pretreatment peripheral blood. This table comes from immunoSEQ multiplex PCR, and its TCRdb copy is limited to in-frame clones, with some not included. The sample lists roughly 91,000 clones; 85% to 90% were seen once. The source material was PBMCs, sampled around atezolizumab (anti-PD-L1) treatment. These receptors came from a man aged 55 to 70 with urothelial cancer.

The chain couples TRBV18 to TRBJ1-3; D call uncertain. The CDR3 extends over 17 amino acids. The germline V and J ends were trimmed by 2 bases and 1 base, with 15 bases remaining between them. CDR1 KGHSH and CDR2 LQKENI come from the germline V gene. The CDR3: CASSPSPRLTSGNTIYF. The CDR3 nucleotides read TGTGCCAGCTCACCATCTCCTCGTTTAACTTCTGGAAACACCATATATTTT.

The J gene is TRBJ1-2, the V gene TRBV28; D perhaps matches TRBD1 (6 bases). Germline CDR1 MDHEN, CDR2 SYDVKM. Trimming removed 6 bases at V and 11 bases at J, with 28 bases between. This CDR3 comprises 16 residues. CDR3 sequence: CASSLPATGLGKVYTF. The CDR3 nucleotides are TGTGCCAGCAGCCTCCCTGCGACAGGATTGGGTAAAGTTTACACCTTC.

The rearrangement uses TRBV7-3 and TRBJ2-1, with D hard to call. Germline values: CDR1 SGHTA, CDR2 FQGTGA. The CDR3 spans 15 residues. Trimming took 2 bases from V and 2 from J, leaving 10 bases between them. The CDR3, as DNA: TGTGCCAGCAGCTTAGTGTCTGCGGCCTACAATGAGCAGTTCTTC. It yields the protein CASSLVSAAYNEQFF.